Described below is a single T cell receptor beta chain sequence and its context. No cognate antigen has been identified for it. It has no much larger one-base neighbor in the sample; base qualities were not kept. TCRbeta CDR3 regions were amplified from genomic DNA using the immunoSEQ Assay, a bias-controlled multiplex PCR. For the original study's pipeline: Nucleated cell counts per sample were estimated from amplification of reference gene primers within the assay. To quantify the absolute abundance of each unique TCRbeta CDR3 rearrangement, sequence reads were collapsed and filtered. Productive Simpson clonality was computed per sample as the square root of Simpson's diversity index over productive rearrangements. TCRdb re-hosts the immuneACCESS table, in-frame sequences only. Its copies lack some clones; in the studies checked, an unresolved V gene accounts for under half of them, and the cause for the rest is not known. That table gives V, J and clone size, and the DNA gave D and trimming. This sample has 150,000 or so clones in its table, and 80% to 90% of those were observed once. The biggest ten clones account for 13% of the sample.

Inclusive of the bounding cysteine and phenylalanine, the CDR3 is 19 residues long. Of the read, only the CDR3 DNA is kept; its 57 bases are in frame from base 1. CDR1 and CDR2, looked up from the germline V gene, are MDHEN and SYDVKM. The V end loses 2 bases and the J end loses 2 bases, and a stretch of 22 bases separates them. One collaborating source in Seattle enrolled patients while the patients were actively infected and followed the patients over time throughout the course of disease. Whole blood was collected in K2EDTA tubes by collaborating institutions according to the institutions' own protocols. Collaborator samples were shipped for TCRbeta analysis as frozen whole blood, isolated PBMCs, or DNA extracted from either sample type. This sample was taken from a study of blood T cell repertoires in COVID-19 (TCRdb year 2020). Turning to the overall study: Samples covering the acute and convalescent phases of COVID-19 were provided by collaborators in the United States, Italy and Spain. A de-identified subject ID, COVID-19 status, age in years and sex were almost always included in the sample metadata. The prospective study material was composed of cDNA or gDNA derived from T cells, B-cell-depleted T cells, or PBMCs. The repertoires were released in a freely available public database intended as a resource for research on the immune response to SARS-CoV-2. Samples came from the ongoing ImmuneRACE study (first 160 participants) plus 1,254 subjects from 6 global collaborators. Where HLA class I and class II types were available, the types were taken from metadata supplied by the sample provider, not from assay-based typing. Deeply sampled blood TCRbeta repertoires from subjects exposed to, actively infected with, or recovered from COVID-19 were included in the dataset.

Beyond this particular receptor, the publication reports: Clinical and demographic metadata were provided uncurated, with the amount varying by source and participant.

The source is a man younger than 35 with COVID-19, enrolled during active disease. Material for sequencing was peripheral blood. The chain joins TRBV28 to TRBJ1-5, and TRBD1 may be the D gene, going by 5 matching bases. The DNA sequence reads TGTGCCAGCAGTTTAAGGCCGGCAGGGTTAAGTTTGGGCAATCAGCCCCAGCATTTT. It codes for CASSLRPAGLSLGNQPQHF.